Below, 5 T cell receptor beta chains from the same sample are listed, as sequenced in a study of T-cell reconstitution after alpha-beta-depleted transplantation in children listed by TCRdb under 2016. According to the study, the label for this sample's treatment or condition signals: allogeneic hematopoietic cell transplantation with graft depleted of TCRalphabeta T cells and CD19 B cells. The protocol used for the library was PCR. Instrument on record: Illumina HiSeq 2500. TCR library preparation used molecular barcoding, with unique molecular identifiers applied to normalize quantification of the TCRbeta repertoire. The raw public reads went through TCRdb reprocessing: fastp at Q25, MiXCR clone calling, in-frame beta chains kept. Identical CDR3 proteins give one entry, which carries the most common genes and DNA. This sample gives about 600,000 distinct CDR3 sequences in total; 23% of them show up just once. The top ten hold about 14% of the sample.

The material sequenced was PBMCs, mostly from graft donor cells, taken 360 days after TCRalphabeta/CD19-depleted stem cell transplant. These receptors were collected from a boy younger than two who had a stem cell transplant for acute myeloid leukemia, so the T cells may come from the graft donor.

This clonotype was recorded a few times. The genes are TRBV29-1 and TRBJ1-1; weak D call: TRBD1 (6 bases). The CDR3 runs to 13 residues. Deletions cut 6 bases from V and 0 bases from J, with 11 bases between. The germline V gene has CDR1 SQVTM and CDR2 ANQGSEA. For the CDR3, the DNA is TGCAGCGTACAGGGAGTTATGAACACTGAAGCTTTCTTT. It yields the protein CSVQGVMNTEAFF.

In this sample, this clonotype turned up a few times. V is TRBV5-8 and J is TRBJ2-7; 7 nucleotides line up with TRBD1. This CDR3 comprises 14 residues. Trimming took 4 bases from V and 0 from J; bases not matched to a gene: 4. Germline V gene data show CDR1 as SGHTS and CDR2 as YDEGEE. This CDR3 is CASSKQGSSYEQYV. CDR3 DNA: TGTGCCAGCAGCAAACAGGGGAGCTCCTACGAGCAGTACGTC.

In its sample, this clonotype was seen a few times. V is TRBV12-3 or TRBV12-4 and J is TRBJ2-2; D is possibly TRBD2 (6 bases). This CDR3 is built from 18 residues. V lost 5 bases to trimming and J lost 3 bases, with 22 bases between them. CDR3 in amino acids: CASSPRGLRDSYTGELFF. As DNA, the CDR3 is TGTGCCAGCAGTCCTAGGGGCTTGCGGGACTCCTACACCGGGGAGCTGTTTTTT.

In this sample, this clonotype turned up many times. The CDR3 is CSGRTESYEQYF. The CDR3 bases are TGCAGCGGGAGGACGGAATCCTACGAGCAGTACTTC. The chain is built from TRBV29-1 and TRBJ2-7; tentative D call: TRBD2 (5 bases). Germline values: CDR1 SQVTM, CDR2 ANQGSEA. V was shortened by 7 bases and J by 1 base, with 11 bases between the two germline ends. The CDR3 spans 12 residues.

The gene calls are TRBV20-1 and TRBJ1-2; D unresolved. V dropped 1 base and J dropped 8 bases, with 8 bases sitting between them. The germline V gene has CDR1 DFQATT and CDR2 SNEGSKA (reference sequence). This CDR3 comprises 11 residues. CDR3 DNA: TGCAGTGCTAGAGTAGGATCCGGCTACACCTTC. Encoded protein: CSARVGSGYTF.